One TCR beta chain is described in this entry. What it binds is not known. Per the germline V gene, CDR1 is GTSNPN and CDR2 is SVGIG (reference sequence). Trimming left V 2 bases short and J 4 bases short, with 8 bases between. The CDR3 length is 12 residues. An immunoSEQ assay, version v3.0, was performed at survey level. Libraries were prepared by immunoSEQ multiplex PCR; TCRdb keeps only in-frame clonotypes and omits some of them. The table shows about 21,000 clones, with around 80% occurring only once. This sample is part of a study of long-term antiretroviral therapy in people with HIV. Whole-study results and caveats: Before ART, certain clones expanded, and these dominated the repertoire at all time points.

This TCR came from a woman in her 40s with HIV. The J gene is TRBJ1-2, the V gene TRBV30; possibly TRBD1 for D (5 bases). The starting material was unsorted PBMCs, obtained 4.1 years after starting antiretroviral therapy. CDR3 amino acids: CAWSPGTYGYTF. CDR3 bases: TGTGCCTGGAGTCCAGGGACCTATGGCTACACCTTC.